This TCR beta chain appears in the sequencing data of a study of T cells in Graves' hyperthyroidism and ophthalmopathy. Regarding this clonotype: Its target is unknown. A far bigger clonotype differs at one base, so this is likely a read error.

Study outcomes and limitations: Most thyroid-expanded clonotypes above 0.001 were also found in blood.

Used for diagnoses were clinical symptoms, serum thyroxine and TRAb, thyroid ultrasound and orbital computed tomography. This sample holds PBMCs from 9.5 to 10 ml fresh peripheral blood. The germline V gene has CDR1 KGHDR and CDR2 SFDVKD. The CDR3 covers 11 residues. V lost 9 bases and J lost 4, with 9 bases in between. Template material for amplifying TCR beta CDR3 regions consisted of RNA transcripts. The TCR CDR3 first-round RT-PCR relied on the HTBI primer set. TCRdb processed the multiplex PCR reads anew with MiXCR; each CDR3 protein has one entry. Of 750,000 to 900,000 distinct CDR3 sequences listed, 38% are singletons.

The sequenced sample was blood. The receptor was isolated from a man between 18 and 29 years old with Graves' hyperthyroidism. This sequence joins TRBV24-1 and TRBJ2-7; a weak D match, TRBD1 (5 bases). This CDR3 is CATSDRYEQYF. CDR3 nucleotides: TGTGCCACCTCAGACAGATACGAGCAGTACTTC.